The entry below gives a single T cell receptor (beta chain) sequence along with its context. This record comes from a study of tumor-infiltrating lymphocytes in localized non-small cell lung cancer. Clones were read by immunoSEQ multiplex PCR, and TCRdb kept only the in-frame ones, dropping some. The repertoire has over 10,000 clones, approximately 85% of them found once; the top ten carry about 3.5%. Material: uninvolved lung tissue not adjacent to the tumor. The origin of this receptor is a human donor with non-small cell lung cancer.

Here the CDR3 reads CAWRLGGAGGYTF. Written as DNA, the CDR3 is TGTGCCTGGCGTCTCGGAGGGGCGGGTGGCTACACCTTC. The V and J genes are TRBV30 and TRBJ1-2, with a possible D match to TRBD1 (5 bases). The length of the CDR3 is 13 residues. With 5 bases removed from V and 7 bases from J, the gap between germline ends came to 17 bases. CDR1 GTSNPN and CDR2 SVGIG come from the germline V gene (reference sequence).